The source of this T cell receptor (beta chain) is a study of shared clonotypes between healthy human individuals. Per the original methods: Junction-only immunoSEQ data arrived without quality scores, meaning filtering differed. Some clones are missing from TCRdb's copy, which holds only in-frame ones; the method was immunoSEQ multiplex PCR. That table supplies the V and J calls and clone size; D and trimming were determined from the DNA. The table has about 1.5 million clones, approximately 98% seen once; the top ten hold about 0.45%. Study-wide results and caveats: Generally, naive subsets (rather than memory subsets) showed larger estimated richness. Among donors, clonotype sharing was expected to be affected by sequencing depth.

Remarks on this clone: Its antigen is still unknown.

Trimming took 1 base from V and 1 from J; bases not matched to a gene: 7. In germline, CDR1 is SGHRS, CDR2 YFSETQ. CDR3 length equals 17 residues. This TCR was sampled from a young man in good health. The chain joins TRBV5-1 to TRBJ2-7, with TRBD2 matching over 11 bases. Sequences were obtained from naive CD4+ T cells sorted from blood. The subset here: CD45RA+ positively selected. The CDR3 DNA reads TGCGCCAGCAGCTTGATCCCGCTAGCGGGAGGTTCCTACGAGCAGTACTTC. Translating gives CASSLIPLAGGSYEQYF.